What follows are 14 T cell receptor beta chains derived from one specimen sequenced in a study of T-cell reconstitution after alpha-beta-depleted transplantation in children. It was with unique molecular identifiers that the TCRbeta library was prepared. MiXCR, applied by TCRdb to the PCR reads, yields one record per CDR3 protein. Found here are about 290,000 distinct CDR3 sequences, 10% of them singletons; the top ten hold 7.5%. Sequences were derived from PBMCs, sampled before TCRalphabeta/CD19-depleted stem cell transplant. Source of these receptors: a boy under three years old with acute myeloid leukemia, due to receive a stem cell transplant.

In its sample, this clonotype was seen many times. CDR3 coding DNA: TGTGCCAGCAGCTTAGCCCCAACGCAGTCCTACGAGCAGTACTTC. Translation gives CASSLAPTQSYEQYF. This rearrangement joins TRBV7-9 to TRBJ2-7; no reliable D call. This CDR3 is 15 amino acids long. Germline V CDR1 and CDR2: SEHNR, FQNEAQ (reference sequence). V lost 0 bases and J 1 base, leaving 10 bases between the germline ends.

The J gene is TRBJ2-1, the V gene TRBV9; 7 bases are shared with TRBD2. The CDR3 covers 15 residues. From germline, CDR1 is SGDLS and CDR2 YYNGEE. The V segment lost 2 bases and the J segment 5 bases; nucleotides outside the gene matches: 7. CDR3 DNA: TGTGCCAGCAGCGTCGGGACTACTGGGAACAATGAGCAGTTCTTC. It specifies CASSVGTTGNNEQFF.

This clonotype was observed at least ten times. The chain uses TRBV12-3 or TRBV12-4 and TRBJ1-5; TRBD1 is a possible D gene (5 bases). Trimming pared 0 bases from V and 2 bases from J, leaving 14 bases between. CDR3 length: 17 residues. Here the CDR3 reads CASSLAGRVGGNQPQHF. Here the CDR3 DNA reads TGTGCCAGCAGTTTAGCGGGCAGGGTGGGAGGCAATCAGCCCCAGCATTTT.

Only a few counts were recorded for this clonotype. The V and J genes are TRBV5-1 and TRBJ2-5; tentatively, D is TRBD1 or TRBD2 (5 bases each). CDR1 is SGHRS and CDR2 is YFSETQ in the germline V gene. Trimming pared 4 bases from V and 7 bases from J, leaving 17 bases between. The CDR3 length is 14 residues. This CDR3 reads CASSKRDDVVTQYF. CDR3 nucleotides: TGCGCCAGCAGCAAGAGGGACGATGTCGTGACCCAGTACTTC.

This clonotype was seen many times. The chain joins TRBV5-1 to TRBJ1-2, with D possibly being TRBD1 (6 bases). The V end lost 0 bases, the J end lost 2 bases, and 11 bases lay between the germline ends. The V gene's germline CDR1 is SGHRS and CDR2 YFSETQ. This CDR3 region has 15 residues. CDR3 coding DNA: TGCGCCAGCAGCTTGGTCCCGGGACAAAACTATGGCTACACCTTC. Translated: CASSLVPGQNYGYTF.

A remark on this clonotype: With a much larger clone just one base away, this may be a read error. V gene TRBV28 combines with J gene TRBJ2-3, with 7 positions matching TRBD2. CDR3 length: 15 residues. Germline-derived CDR1 and CDR2 are MDHEN and SYDVKM. CDR3: CASSFRGGSTHTQYF. CDR3 coding DNA: TGTGCCAGCAGTTTCAGAGGCGGGAGCACACATACGCAGTATTTT.

This clonotype occurred many times. This rearrangement joins TRBV5-1 to TRBJ1-1; 9 bases fit TRBD1. J lost 7 bases, V lost 3 bases, and 4 bases had no gene match. This CDR3 spans 13 amino acids. CDR1 is SGHRS and CDR2 is YFSETQ in the germline V gene. The CDR3 DNA sequence: TGCGCCAGCAGCTCGGGACAGGGCGTTGAAGCTTTCTTT. Protein: CASSSGQGVEAFF. Filled out from reference TRBV5-1 and TRBJ1-1, the complete variable domain reads KAGVTQTPRYLIKTRGQQVTLSCSPISGHRSVSWYQQTPGQGLQFLFEYFSETQRNKGNFPGRFSGRQFSNSRSEMNVSTLELGDSALYLCASSSGQGVEAFFGQGTRLTVV.

To note about this clonotype: Just one base apart from a much larger clone, this may be a read error. The rearrangement links TRBV3-1 to TRBJ2-1; the D call may be TRBD1 or TRBD2 (5 bases each). The germline gives CDR1 LGHDT, CDR2 YNNKEL (reference sequence). The CDR3 covers 13 residues. The CDR3 coding sequence is TGTGCCGGCAGCCAAGATTTCAACCAGGGAGAGTTCTTC. This gives the protein CAGSQDFNQGEFF.

This clonotype was seen at least ten times. The chain has TRBV11-2 and TRBJ2-2; 10 bases line up with TRBD1. Germline V gene data show CDR1 as SGHAT and CDR2 as FQNNGV. This CDR3 comprises 16 residues. The ends lost 5 bases at V and 2 bases at J; junction bases unmatched: 5. The CDR3 is CASSPGQGHNTGELFF. Written as DNA, the CDR3 is TGTGCCAGCAGCCCGGGACAGGGGCATAACACCGGGGAGCTGTTTTTT.

The chain joins TRBV7-3 to TRBJ1-6, with 9 bases that match TRBD1. J was trimmed by 7 bases and V by 5 bases; bases with no gene match: 6. Germline V lookup: CDR1 SGHTA, CDR2 FQGTGA. There are 15 residues in the CDR3. The DNA of the CDR3 is TGTGCCAGCAGCCCTACGGGACAGGGCAATTCACCCCTCCACTTT. This translates into CASSPTGQGNSPLHF.

Details on this clonotype: Possible read error: a much larger clone is one base away. This chain uses TRBV25-1 with TRBJ2-7; no clear D gene. Trimming removed 10 bases from V and 6 bases from J, with 7 bases in between. There are 9 residues in the CDR3. CDR1 is MGHDK, CDR2 SYGVNS, per germline. Written as DNA, the CDR3 is TGTGCCAACAGAGGCGAGCAGTACTTC. This translates into CANRGEQYF.

This clonotype appeared a few times. The chain links TRBV29-1 to TRBJ2-1; D uncertain. V was clipped by 1 base and J by 2 bases, with 6 bases between them. Germline lookup yields CDR1 SQVTM and CDR2 ANQGSEA. The CDR3 is 13 amino acids. The CDR3 loop is CSVEGVAYNEQFF. The CDR3 DNA sequence: TGCAGCGTTGAAGGGGTTGCCTACAATGAGCAGTTCTTC.

This clonotype was recorded at least ten times. The rearrangement links TRBV7-9 to TRBJ1-1; no clear D. The CDR3 contains 12 residues. V was cut by 11 bases and J by 3 bases, with 13 bases left in between. The germline CDR1 and CDR2 sequences are SEHNR and FQNEAQ (reference sequence). CDR3 protein: CAARGRDTEAFF. The DNA for the CDR3 is TGTGCCGCCAGAGGGAGGGACACTGAAGCTTTCTTT.

This clonotype was counted between two and nine times. The chain carries TRBV7-2 and TRBJ2-5; 8 bases fit TRBD2. Germline loops: CDR1 SGHTA, CDR2 FQGNSA. The CDR3 is 15 amino acids. The junction had 12 bases not matched to a gene; V was cut back by 5 bases and J by 7 bases. DNA for the CDR3: TGTGCCAGCAGCGCGCACGGGAGGGGCCAGGGGACCCAGTACTTC. Protein sequence: CASSAHGRGQGTQYF. Full variable domain (missing parts from reference TRBV7-2 and TRBJ2-5): GAGVSQSPSNKVTEKGKDVELRCDPISGHTALYWYRQSLGQGLEFLIYFQGNSAPDKSGLPSDRFSAERTGGSVSTLTIQRTQQEDSAVYLCASSAHGRGQGTQYFGPGTRLLVL.